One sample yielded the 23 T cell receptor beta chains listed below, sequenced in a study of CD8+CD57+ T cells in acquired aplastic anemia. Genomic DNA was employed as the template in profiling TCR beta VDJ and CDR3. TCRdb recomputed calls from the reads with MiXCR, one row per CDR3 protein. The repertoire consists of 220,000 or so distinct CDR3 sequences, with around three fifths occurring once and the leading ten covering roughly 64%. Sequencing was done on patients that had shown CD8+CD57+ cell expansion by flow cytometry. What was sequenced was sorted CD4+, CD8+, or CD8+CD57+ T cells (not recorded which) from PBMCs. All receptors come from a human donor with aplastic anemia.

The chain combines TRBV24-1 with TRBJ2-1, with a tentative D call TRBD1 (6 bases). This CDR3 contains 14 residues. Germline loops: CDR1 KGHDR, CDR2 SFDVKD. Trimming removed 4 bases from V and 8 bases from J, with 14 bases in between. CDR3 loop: CATSDLPQGHEQFF. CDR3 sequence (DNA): TGTGCCACCAGTGACCTACCACAGGGCCATGAGCAGTTCTTC.

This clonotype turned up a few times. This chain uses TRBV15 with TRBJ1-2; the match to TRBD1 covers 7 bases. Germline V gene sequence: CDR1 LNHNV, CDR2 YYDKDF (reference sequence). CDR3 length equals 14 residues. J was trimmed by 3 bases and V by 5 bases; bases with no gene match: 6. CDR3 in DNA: TGTGCCACCAGCCTCCCCGGGACAGACTATGGCTACACCTTC. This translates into CATSLPGTDYGYTF.

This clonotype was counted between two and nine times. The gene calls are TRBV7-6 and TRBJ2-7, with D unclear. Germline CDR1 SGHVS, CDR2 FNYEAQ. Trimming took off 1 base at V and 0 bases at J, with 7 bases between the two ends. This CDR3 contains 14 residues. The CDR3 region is CASSLVSSSYEQYF. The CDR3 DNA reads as TGTGCCAGCAGCTTAGTTTCTAGCTCCTACGAGCAGTACTTC.

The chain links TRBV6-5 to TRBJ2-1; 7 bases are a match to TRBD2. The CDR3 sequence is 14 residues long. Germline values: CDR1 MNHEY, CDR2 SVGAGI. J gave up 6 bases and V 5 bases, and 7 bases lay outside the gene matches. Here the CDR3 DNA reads TGTGCCAGCAGTCTCTCGACTAGCTTCAATGAGCAGTTCTTC. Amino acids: CASSLSTSFNEQFF.

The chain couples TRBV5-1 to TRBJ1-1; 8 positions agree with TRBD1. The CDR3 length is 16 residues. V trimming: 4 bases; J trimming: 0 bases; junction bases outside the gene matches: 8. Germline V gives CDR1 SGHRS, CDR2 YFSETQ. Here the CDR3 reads CASSLRTGPMNTEAFF. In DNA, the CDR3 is TGCGCCAGCAGCCTGAGGACAGGGCCCATGAACACTGAAGCTTTCTTT.

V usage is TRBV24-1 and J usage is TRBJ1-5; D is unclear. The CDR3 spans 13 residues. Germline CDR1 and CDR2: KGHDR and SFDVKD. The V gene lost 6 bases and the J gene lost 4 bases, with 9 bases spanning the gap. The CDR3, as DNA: TGTGCCACCAGTAAAGGGTGGAATCAGCCCCAGCATTTT. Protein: CATSKGWNQPQHF.

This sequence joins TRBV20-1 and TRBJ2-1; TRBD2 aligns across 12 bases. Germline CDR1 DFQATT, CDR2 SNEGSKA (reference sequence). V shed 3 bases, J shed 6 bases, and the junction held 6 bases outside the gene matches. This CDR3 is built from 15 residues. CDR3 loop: CSARATSGGTNEQFF. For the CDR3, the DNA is TGCAGTGCTAGGGCGACTAGCGGGGGCACCAATGAGCAGTTCTTC.

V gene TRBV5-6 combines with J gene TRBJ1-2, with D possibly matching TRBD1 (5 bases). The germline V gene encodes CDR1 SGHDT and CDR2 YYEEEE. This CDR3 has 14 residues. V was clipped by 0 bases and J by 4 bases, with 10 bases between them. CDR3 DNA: TGTGCCAGCAGCTTGGGTTGGGGGTCCTATGGCTACACCTTC. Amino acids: CASSLGWGSYGYTF.

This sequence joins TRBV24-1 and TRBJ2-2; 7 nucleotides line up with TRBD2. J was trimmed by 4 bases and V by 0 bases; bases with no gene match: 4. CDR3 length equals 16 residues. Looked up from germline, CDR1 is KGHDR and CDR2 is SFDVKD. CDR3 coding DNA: TGTGCCACCAGTGATTTGGCGGGAGTTTTCACCGGGGAGCTGTTTTTT. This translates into CATSDLAGVFTGELFF.

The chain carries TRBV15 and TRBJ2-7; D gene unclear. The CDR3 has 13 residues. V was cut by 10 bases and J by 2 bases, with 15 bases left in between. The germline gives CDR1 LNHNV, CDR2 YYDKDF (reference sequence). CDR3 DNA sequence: TGTGCCAGCAGTTGGGCAGAGACCTACGAGCAGTACTTC. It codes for CASSWAETYEQYF.

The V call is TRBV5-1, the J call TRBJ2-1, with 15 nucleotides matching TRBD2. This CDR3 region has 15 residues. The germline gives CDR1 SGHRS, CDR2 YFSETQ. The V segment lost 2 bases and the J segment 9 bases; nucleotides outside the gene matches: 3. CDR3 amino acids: CASSFGTSGRPEQFF. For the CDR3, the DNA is TGCGCCAGCAGCTTTGGGACTAGCGGGAGGCCTGAGCAGTTCTTC.

The CDR3 loop reads CASSQSSAALSNTIYF. DNA for the CDR3: TGCGCCAGCAGCCAGTCCTCGGCCGCATTATCGAACACCATATATTTT. The chain couples TRBV4-3 to TRBJ1-3; D unresolved. Germline V CDR1 and CDR2: LGHNA, YSLEER. Trimming cost V 3 bases and J 7 bases, with 19 bases left between them. There are 16 residues in the CDR3.

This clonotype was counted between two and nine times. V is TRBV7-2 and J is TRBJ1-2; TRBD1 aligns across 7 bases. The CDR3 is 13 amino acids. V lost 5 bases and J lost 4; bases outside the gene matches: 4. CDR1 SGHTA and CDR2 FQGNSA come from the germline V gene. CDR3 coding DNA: TGTGCCAGCAGCCGGGACAGTAGCTATGGCTACACCTTC. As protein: CASSRDSSYGYTF.

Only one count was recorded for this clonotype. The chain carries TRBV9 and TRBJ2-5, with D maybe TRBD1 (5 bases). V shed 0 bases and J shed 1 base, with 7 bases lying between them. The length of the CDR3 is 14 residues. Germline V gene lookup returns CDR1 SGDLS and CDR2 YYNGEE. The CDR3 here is CASSVGDSQETQYF. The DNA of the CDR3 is TGTGCCAGCAGCGTAGGAGACAGCCAAGAGACCCAGTACTTC.

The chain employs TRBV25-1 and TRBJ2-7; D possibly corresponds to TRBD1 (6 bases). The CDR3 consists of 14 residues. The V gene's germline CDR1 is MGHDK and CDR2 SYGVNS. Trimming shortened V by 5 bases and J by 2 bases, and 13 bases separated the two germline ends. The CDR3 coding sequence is TGTGCCAGCAGTCCGGCGGACAGCCCCTACGAGCAGTACGTC. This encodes CASSPADSPYEQYV.

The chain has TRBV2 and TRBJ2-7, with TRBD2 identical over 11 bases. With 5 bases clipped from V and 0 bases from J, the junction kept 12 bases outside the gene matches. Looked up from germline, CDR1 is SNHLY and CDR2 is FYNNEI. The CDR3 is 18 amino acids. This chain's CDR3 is CASSLGGSGRDYSYEQYF. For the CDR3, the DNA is TGTGCCAGCAGTCTCGGTGGTAGCGGGAGGGATTACTCCTACGAGCAGTACTTC. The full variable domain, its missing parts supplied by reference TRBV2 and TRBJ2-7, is EPEVTQTPSHQVTQMGQEVILRCVPISNHLYFYWYRQILGQKVEFLVSFYNNEISEKSEIFDDQFSVERPDGSNFTLKIRSTKLEDSAMYFCASSLGGSGRDYSYEQYFGPGTRLTVT.

CDR3 DNA: TGTGCCAGCAGTTACTCGGGACAGGGCGCAGATACGCAGTATTTT. This sequence encodes CASSYSGQGADTQYF. V is TRBV2 and J is TRBJ2-3; TRBD1 agrees at 9 bases. The CDR3 consists of 15 residues. CDR1 and CDR2 (germline): SNHLY, FYNNEI. J was trimmed by 4 bases and V by 5 bases; bases with no gene match: 7.

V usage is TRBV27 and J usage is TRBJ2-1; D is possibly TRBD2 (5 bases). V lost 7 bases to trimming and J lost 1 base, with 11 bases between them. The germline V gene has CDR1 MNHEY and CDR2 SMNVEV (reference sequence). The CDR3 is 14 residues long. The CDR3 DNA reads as TGTGCCAGCAAAATAAGCGGTTCCTACAATGAGCAGTTCTTC. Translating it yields CASKISGSYNEQFF.

Here the CDR3 reads CASSSASGAGETQYF. For the CDR3, the DNA is TGTGCCAGCAGTTCCGCCAGCGGGGCAGGGGAGACCCAGTACTTC. The gene calls are TRBV2 and TRBJ2-5; 7 bases agree with TRBD2. This CDR3 has 15 amino acids. The germline V gene has CDR1 SNHLY and CDR2 FYNNEI. The trim removed 5 bases at V and 5 bases at J, leaving 11 bases unmatched. Supplemented by reference TRBV2 and TRBJ2-5, the full variable domain reads EPEVTQTPSHQVTQMGQEVILRCVPISNHLYFYWYRQILGQKVEFLVSFYNNEISEKSEIFDDQFSVERPDGSNFTLKIRSTKLEDSAMYFCASSSASGAGETQYFGPGTRLLVL.

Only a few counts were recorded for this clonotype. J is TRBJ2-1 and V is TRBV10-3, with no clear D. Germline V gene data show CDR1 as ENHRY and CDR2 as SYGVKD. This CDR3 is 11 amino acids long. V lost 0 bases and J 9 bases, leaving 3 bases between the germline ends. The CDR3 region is CAISESSEQFF. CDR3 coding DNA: TGTGCCATCAGTGAGTCTAGTGAGCAGTTCTTC.

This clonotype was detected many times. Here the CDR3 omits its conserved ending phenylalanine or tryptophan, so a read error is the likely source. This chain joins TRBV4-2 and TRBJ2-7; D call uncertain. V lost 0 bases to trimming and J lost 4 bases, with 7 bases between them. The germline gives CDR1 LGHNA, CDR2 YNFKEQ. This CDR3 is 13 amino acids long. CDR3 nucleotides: TGTGCCAGCAGCCAAGATGGCCCGTACGAGCAGTACCTC. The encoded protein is CASSQDGPYEQYL.

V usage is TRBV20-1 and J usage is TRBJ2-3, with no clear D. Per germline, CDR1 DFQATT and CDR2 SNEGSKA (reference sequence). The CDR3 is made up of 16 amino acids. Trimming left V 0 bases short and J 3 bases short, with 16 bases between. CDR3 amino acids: CSARDPSGASTDTQYF. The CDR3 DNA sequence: TGCAGTGCTAGAGACCCCTCTGGCGCCTCGACAGATACGCAGTATTTT.

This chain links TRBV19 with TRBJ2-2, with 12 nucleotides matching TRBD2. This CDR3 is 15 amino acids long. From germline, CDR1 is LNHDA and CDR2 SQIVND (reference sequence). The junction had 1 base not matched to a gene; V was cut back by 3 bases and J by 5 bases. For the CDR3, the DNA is TGTGCCAGTAGTATCGGGACTAGCGGGACCGGGGAGCTGTTTTTT. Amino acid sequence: CASSIGTSGTGELFF.